A selection of T cell receptor beta chains follows, all from one sample in a study of blood T cell repertoires in COVID-19. Method: immunoSEQ multiplex PCR; TCRdb's copy keeps in-frame clones and lacks some. Of fewer than 500,000 clones in the sample, about 90% were seen once. Sequencing input: peripheral blood. These receptors originate from a man aged 18 to 30 with COVID-19, enrolled during active disease. Both conserved end residues are part of each CDR3. D genes are given only for firm matches. Size values are once, few and many counts, or a class for expanded clones, and some rows have none.

clone_size,v_call,d_call,j_call,cdr3_aa,cdr3_nt
-,TRBV24-1,-,TRBJ1-5,CATSPGGRNQPQHF,TGTGCCACCAGCCCCGGGGGACGGAATCAGCCCCAGCATTTT
once,TRBV19,-,TRBJ1-1,CASSIDIRGSEAFF,TGTGCCAGTAGTATAGATATTAGGGGGTCTGAAGCTTTCTTT
-,TRBV18,TRBD2,TRBJ2-7,CASSQGLAGFDEQYF,TGTGCCAGCTCACAGGGACTAGCGGGTTTCGACGAGCAGTACTTC
few,TRBV4-1,TRBD2,TRBJ2-7,CASSQQLAVRDEQYF,TGCGCCAGCAGCCAGCAACTAGCGGTTCGGGACGAGCAGTACTTC
-,TRBV3-1/TRBV3-2,-,TRBJ1-3,CASSQDFQSGNTIYF,TGTGCCAGCAGCCAAGATTTCCAGTCTGGAAACACCATATATTTT
-,TRBV2,-,TRBJ2-7,CASSYVRGGSEQYF,TGTGCCAGCAGCTACGTGAGGGGAGGCTCCGAGCAGTACTTC
-,TRBV6-5,TRBD1,TRBJ1-1,CASSKPGTAEAFF,TGTGCCAGCAGTAAACCGGGGACAGCTGAAGCTTTCTTT
-,TRBV6-5,-,TRBJ1-1,CASTGYTEAFF,TGTGCCAGCACGGGGTACACTGAAGCTTTCTTT
-,TRBV4-1,-,TRBJ2-6,CASSQSGALSGANVLTF,TGCGCCAGCAGCCAATCAGGGGCACTCTCTGGGGCCAACGTCCTGACTTTC
-,TRBV20-1,-,TRBJ2-4,CSATERNIQYF,TGCAGTGCTACCGAGCGTAACATTCAGTACTTC
-,TRBV6-5,-,TRBJ2-2,CAGAPGENTGELFF,TGTGCCGGTGCGCCAGGGGAGAACACCGGGGAGCTGTTTTTT
-,TRBV5-1,-,TRBJ1-5,CASSQGAGFNQPQHF,TGCGCCAGCAGCCAAGGGGCAGGGTTTAATCAGCCCCAGCATTTT
once,TRBV6-5,TRBD2,TRBJ2-1,CASNKAGGTYNEQFF,TGTGCCAGCAACAAAGCGGGGGGGACCTACAATGAGCAGTTCTTC
-,TRBV11-2,TRBD2,TRBJ2-3,CASSLVSLAGYTDTQYF,TGTGCCAGCAGCTTAGTTTCCCTAGCGGGTTACACAGATACGCAGTATTTT
-,TRBV29-1,-,TRBJ2-5,CSVWGGQETQYF,TGCAGCGTTTGGGGCGGCCAAGAGACCCAGTACTTC
-,TRBV5-6,TRBD2,TRBJ2-7,CASSLVGDYLSYEQYF,TGTGCCAGCAGCTTGGTAGGGGACTATCTCTCCTACGAGCAGTACTTC
-,TRBV27,TRBD1,TRBJ2-4,CASSWGQGQNIQYF,TGTGCCAGCAGTTGGGGACAGGGCCAAAACATTCAGTACTTC
-,TRBV29-1,-,TRBJ1-2,CSVEGAGGGGYTF,TGCAGCGTTGAAGGGGCGGGGGGTGGTGGCTACACCTTC
-,TRBV5-1,-,TRBJ2-5,CASSLEVRQETQYF,TGCGCCAGCAGCTTGGAAGTGAGACAAGAGACCCAGTACTTC
-,TRBV18,TRBD1,TRBJ1-1,CASSPGTGTEAFF,TGTGCCAGCTCACCTGGGACAGGGACTGAAGCTTTCTTT
-,TRBV2,-,TRBJ1-2,CASSDLGRATRYGYTF,TGTGCCAGCAGCGACCTCGGGCGGGCCACTCGGTATGGCTACACCTTC
-,TRBV7-9,-,TRBJ2-2,CASSVTSGAGELFF,TGTGCCAGCAGCGTGACCTCAGGTGCCGGGGAGCTGTTTTTT
-,TRBV2,TRBD1,TRBJ2-7,CASSRDRDEQYF,TGTGCCAGCAGCCGGGACAGGGACGAGCAGTACTTC
few,TRBV4-1,-,TRBJ1-5,CASSQDPQGNQPQHF,TGCGCCAGCAGCCAAGATCCCCAGGGAAATCAGCCCCAGCATTTT
-,TRBV2,-,TRBJ2-1,CARRGASGGRNEQFF,TGTGCCCGCAGGGGGGCATCGGGGGGCCGGAATGAGCAGTTCTTC
-,TRBV6-5,-,TRBJ1-3,CASSYSQGSGNTIYF,TGTGCCAGCAGTTACTCGCAGGGGTCTGGAAACACCATATATTTT
-,TRBV30,-,TRBJ2-7,CAYSVYYEQYF,TGTGCCTACTCGGTCTACTACGAGCAGTACTTC
-,TRBV6-1,-,TRBJ1-2,CASSGPGTSGGANYGYTF,TGTGCCAGCAGTGGTCCCGGGACATCGGGGGGAGCTAACTATGGCTACACCTTC
once,TRBV15,-,TRBJ1-1,CATSRDRQLNTEAFF,TGTGCCACCAGCAGAGATAGACAGCTGAACACTGAAGCTTTCTTT
-,TRBV2,TRBD2,TRBJ2-3,CASRARTSGGGDTQYF,TGTGCCAGCAGGGCTAGGACTAGCGGGGGAGGAGATACGCAGTATTTT
-,TRBV5-1,-,TRBJ1-6,CASSEERVNSPLHF,TGCGCCAGCAGCGAAGAACGGGTAAATTCACCCCTCCACTTT
-,TRBV12-5,-,TRBJ2-5,CASGLDQFQETQYF,TGTGCTAGTGGTTTGGATCAGTTCCAAGAGACCCAGTACTTC
-,TRBV10-2,TRBD1,TRBJ2-7,CASNPLTGPSSYEQYF,TGCGCCAGCAACCCTTTGACAGGGCCTAGCTCCTACGAGCAGTACTTC
-,TRBV30,-,TRBJ2-2,CAWSRGAGELFF,TGTGCCTGGAGTCGCGGCGCCGGGGAGCTGTTTTTT
-,TRBV4-1,TRBD1,TRBJ2-1,CASSPPGQDGNEQFF,TGCGCCAGCAGCCCGCCGGGACAGGATGGCAATGAGCAGTTCTTC
-,TRBV12-5,-,TRBJ1-5,CASGLVAGQGMENQPQHF,TGTGCTAGTGGTTTGGTAGCGGGGCAGGGTATGGAAAATCAGCCCCAGCATTTT